This entry lists 13 T cell receptor beta chains sequenced from one sample in a study of a mutant IDH1 vaccine in newly diagnosed glioma. No antigen has been assigned to these receptors. Libraries were prepared by immunoSEQ multiplex PCR; TCRdb keeps only in-frame clonotypes and omits some of them. The table records roughly 39,000 clones, approximately 85% of them present only once. Time point in this sample: week 5, during vaccination. Topical imiquimod accompanied each vaccine dose, which consisted of 300 ug of mutant IDH1 20-mer peptide. The source was PBMCs, collected from a glioma patient whose treatment included an IDH1 peptide vaccine. The receptors here all came from a man aged 40-50 years with glioma.

This CDR3 reads CASSLVSGRGEQYF. The CDR3, as DNA: TGTGCCAGCAGCTTAGTTAGCGGGAGAGGCGAGCAGTACTTC. The genes are TRBV7-2 and TRBJ2-7; 9 bases are shared with TRBD2. With 1 base clipped from V and 6 bases from J, the junction kept 4 bases outside the gene matches. CDR1 is SGHTA, CDR2 FQGNSA, per germline. This CDR3 has 14 amino acids.

This clone appeared a single time. V is TRBV18 and J is TRBJ2-5; D is uncertain. V shed 0 bases and J shed 7 bases, with 6 bases lying between them. Germline-derived CDR1 and CDR2 are KGHSH and LQKENI. There are 12 residues in the CDR3. CDR3 protein: CASSPPEVTQYF. The CDR3 DNA reads TGTGCCAGCTCACCACCTGAGGTGACCCAGTACTTC.

The J gene is TRBJ1-1, the V gene TRBV7-9; D is unresolved. Trimming took off 4 bases at V and 8 bases at J, with 17 bases between the two ends. This CDR3 contains 14 residues. Germline-derived CDR1 and CDR2 are SEHNR and FQNEAQ (reference sequence). CDR3 DNA: TGTGCCAGCAGCTCATGGAGGGCCCCTGGAGAAGCTTTCTTT. It yields the protein CASSSWRAPGEAFF.

V usage is TRBV4-3 and J usage is TRBJ2-4, with D tentatively TRBD1 (6 bases). The CDR3 spans 15 residues. The germline V and J ends were trimmed by 3 bases and 5 bases, with 14 bases remaining between them. Germline CDR1 is LGHNA and CDR2 is YSLEER. CDR3 DNA sequence: TGCGCCAGCAGCCAGGGGGCTTCTTCGCAAAACATTCAGTACTTC. This encodes CASSQGASSQNIQYF.

J is TRBJ2-7 and V is TRBV4-3; D is uncertain. The V and J ends lost 0 bases and 6 bases respectively, with 18 bases between them. The V gene's germline CDR1 is LGHNA and CDR2 YSLEER. The CDR3 contains 16 residues. The CDR3 nucleotides are TGCGCCAGCAGCCAAGAAGCGACACCAATTATAGGCGAGCAGTACTTC. Amino acid sequence: CASSQEATPIIGEQYF.

The gene calls are TRBV7-2 and TRBJ2-5, with 7 bases fitting TRBD2. The V and J ends lost 3 bases and 5 bases, in that order; junction bases with no gene match: 9. The CDR3 consists of 15 residues. The V gene's germline CDR1 is SGHTA and CDR2 FQGNSA. DNA for the CDR3: TGTGCCAGCAGCTTTAGCGGGTGGCGGGAGGAGACCCAGTACTTC. This gives the protein CASSFSGWREETQYF.

This sequence joins TRBV6-5 and TRBJ2-7; 9 bases line up with TRBD2. This CDR3 has 13 residues. V lost 6 bases, J lost 9 bases, and 9 bases stayed unmatched. Germline loops: CDR1 MNHEY, CDR2 SVGAGI. CDR3 sequence: CASSVSGSFGQYF. DNA of the CDR3: TGTGCCAGCAGCGTTAGCGGGAGTTTTGGGCAGTACTTC.

The chain carries TRBV14 and TRBJ2-3; possibly TRBD2 for D (6 bases). The CDR3 has 14 residues. CDR1 SGHDN and CDR2 FVKESK come from the germline V gene. Trimming left V 1 base short and J 1 base short, with 6 bases between. CDR3 bases: TGTGCCAGCAGCCAAGGGAGGGGCACAGATACGCAGTATTTT. Protein: CASSQGRGTDTQYF.

The V and J genes are TRBV12-2 and TRBJ1-2; the table assigns TRBD1, which was not confirmed against the DNA. TRBV12-2 is assigned pseudogene status. This CDR3 spans 14 amino acids. CDR3 region: CASRSGTGGYGYTF. CDR3 coding DNA: TGTGCAAGTCGCTCTGGGACAGGTGGATATGGCTACACCTTC.

This rearrangement joins TRBV7-3 to TRBJ1-1; D is uncertain. There are 14 residues in the CDR3. The ends were cut back, 3 bases at V and 4 bases at J, with 12 bases in the middle. From germline, CDR1 is SGHTA and CDR2 FQGTGA. The CDR3 coding sequence is TGTGCCAGCAGCTTGTTTGGAAAGGTCACTGAAGCTTTCTTT. Residues: CASSLFGKVTEAFF.

This chain uses TRBV19 with TRBJ1-1; D gene ambiguous. Trimming stripped 6 bases from V and 1 base from J, with 9 bases between. Germline V CDR1 and CDR2: LNHDA, SQIVND (reference sequence). This CDR3 contains 13 residues. Written as DNA, the CDR3 is TGTGCCAGTAGGGAGGGAACGAACACTGAAGCTTTCTTT. It codes for CASREGTNTEAFF. Full variable domain (outside the CDR3, taken from reference TRBV19 and TRBJ1-1): DGGITQSPKYLFRKEGQNVTLSCEQNLNHDAMYWYRQDPGQGLRLIYYSQIVNDFQKGDIAEGYSVSREKKESFPLTVTSAQKNPTAFYLCASREGTNTEAFFGQGTRLTVV.

This clone showed up just once. CDR3 protein: CASHTSGRGNEQFF. The CDR3 DNA reads as TGTGCCAGCCATACTAGCGGGAGAGGGAATGAGCAGTTCTTC. The V call is TRBV18, the J call TRBJ2-1; the match to TRBD2 covers 11 bases. This CDR3 has 14 residues. CDR1 and CDR2 (germline): KGHSH, LQKENI. V dropped 8 bases and J dropped 7; count of bases not matched to a gene: 7.

This chain connects TRBV11-3 to TRBJ2-1; 9 nucleotides agree with TRBD1. The length of the CDR3 is 15 residues. Germline V CDR1 and CDR2: SGHNT, YENEEA. Unmatched junction bases numbered 6, after V lost 5 bases and J lost 4 bases. The CDR3 DNA is TGTGCCAGCAGCGATTTCGGGACAGGGTACAATGAGCAGTTCTTC. Its protein product is CASSDFGTGYNEQFF.